Following are 32 T cell receptor beta chains from one sample sequenced in a study of blood T cell repertoires in COVID-19. This table comes from immunoSEQ multiplex PCR, and its TCRdb copy is limited to in-frame clones, with some not included. Of tens of thousands of clones detected, roughly nine tenths appear once; the ten largest clones hold around 1.3%. The sample taken for sequencing was peripheral blood. Every receptor here comes from a man in his 60s with acute or convalescent COVID-19.

This rearrangement joins TRBV6-1 to TRBJ2-2, with TRBD1 as a possible D gene (5 bases). This CDR3 is 17 amino acids long. Between the trimmed V and J ends, which lost 4 bases and 0 bases, there was a span of 15 bases. The germline V gene has CDR1 MNHNS and CDR2 SASEGT. The DNA of the CDR3 is TGTGCCAGCAGTGTGGGGTATCAGGGCCCGAACACCGGGGAGCTGTTTTTT. Amino acid sequence: CASSVGYQGPNTGELFF.

The chain joins TRBV6-6 to TRBJ1-4; D not resolved. Germline V gene sequence: CDR1 MNHNY, CDR2 SVGAGI (reference sequence). CDR3 length equals 16 residues. Trimming shortened V by 0 bases and J by 5 bases, and 13 bases separated the two germline ends. The CDR3 is CASSYSVAELNEKLFF. The CDR3 DNA sequence: TGTGCCAGCAGTTACTCGGTGGCGGAACTAAATGAAAAACTGTTTTTT.

The CDR3, as DNA: TGTGCCAGCAGCCCACTAACCCGAGAGGAGTTCTTC. Translated: CASSPLTREEFF. This rearrangement joins TRBV7-8 to TRBJ2-1; no definite D call. Trimming pared 5 bases from V and 14 bases from J, leaving 16 bases between. The length of the CDR3 is 12 residues. The germline gives CDR1 SGHVS, CDR2 FQNEAQ.

The chain carries TRBV27 and TRBJ1-3; a weak D match, TRBD1 (5 bases). Germline CDR1 and CDR2: MNHEY and SMNVEV (reference sequence). The V end was cut by 6 bases, the J end by 2 bases, with 5 bases between. This CDR3 is built from 12 residues. The CDR3 DNA is TGTGCCAGCAGGGGGCCTGGAAACACCATATATTTT. Residues: CASRGPGNTIYF.

In this sample, this clone turned up a few times. The chain is built from TRBV18 and TRBJ1-1; TRBD1 agrees at 12 bases. There are 15 residues in the CDR3. The V gene's germline CDR1 is KGHSH and CDR2 LQKENI. V gave up 5 bases and J gave up 5 bases; unmatched junction bases: 6. The chain's CDR3 is CASSEGTGGRTEAFF. CDR3 nucleotide sequence: TGTGCCAGCTCAGAAGGGACAGGGGGCAGGACTGAAGCTTTCTTT.

V usage is TRBV3-1 (or the pseudogene TRBV3-2) and J usage is TRBJ1-3; D unclear. The CDR3 length is 13 residues. V lost 3 bases, J lost 4 bases, and 7 bases lay in between. Germline CDR1 and CDR2: LGHDT and YNNKEL (reference sequence). Written as DNA, the CDR3 is TGTGCCAGCAGCCACCCACAGGGAAACACCATATATTTT. It specifies CASSHPQGNTIYF.

The chain is built from TRBV6-5 and TRBJ1-6, with 9 bases matching TRBD1. Germline assignment: CDR1 MNHEY and CDR2 SVGAGI. The CDR3 covers 14 residues. V gave up 6 bases and J gave up 10 bases; unmatched junction bases: 7. The CDR3 loop reads CASRGQGLGSPLHF. As DNA, the CDR3 is TGTGCCAGCAGAGGACAGGGGTTGGGCTCACCCCTCCACTTT.

The V call is TRBV29-1, the J call TRBJ1-4; possibly TRBD1 for D (5 bases). CDR1 is SQVTM, CDR2 ANQGSEA, per germline. V lost 6 bases to trimming and J lost 4 bases, with 9 bases between them. The CDR3 contains 12 residues. The CDR3 region is CSVGGINEKLFF. The CDR3 region has the DNA TGCAGCGTGGGGGGGATTAATGAAAAACTGTTTTTT.

The chain uses TRBV4-1 and TRBJ2-7; the match to TRBD1 covers 9 bases. V was clipped by 4 bases and J by 5 bases; unmatched bases: 9. The CDR3 has 15 residues. CDR1 is MGHRA, CDR2 YSYEKL, per germline. Here the CDR3 reads CASSRLQGARDEQYF. CDR3 DNA sequence: TGCGCCAGCAGCCGGCTACAGGGGGCGCGTGACGAGCAGTACTTC.

The V gene is TRBV11-2, the J gene TRBJ2-7; TRBD2 aligns across 7 bases. V lost 5 bases, J lost 2 bases, and 6 bases stayed unmatched. CDR3 size: 14 residues. Germline assignment: CDR1 SGHAT and CDR2 FQNNGV. CDR3 residues: CASSTSGVPYEQYF. In DNA, the CDR3 is TGTGCCAGCAGCACCAGCGGGGTCCCCTACGAGCAGTACTTC.

This rearrangement joins TRBV4-1 to TRBJ1-4; no clear D gene. Trimming took 1 base from V and 7 from J, leaving 13 bases between them. The CDR3 sequence is 15 residues long. CDR1 is MGHRA, CDR2 YSYEKL, per germline. The CDR3, as DNA: TGCGCCAGCAGCCAAGTCACCCACGGCGGTGAAAAACTGTTTTTT. Translating gives CASSQVTHGGEKLFF.

This chain uses TRBV19 with TRBJ1-1; D is unresolved. CDR3 length: 11 residues. Germline-derived CDR1 and CDR2 are LNHDA and SQIVND (reference sequence). Trimming stripped 7 bases from V and 7 bases from J, with 10 bases between. The CDR3 sequence: CASTVAGEAFF. CDR3 nucleotides: TGTGCCAGTACCGTCGCGGGTGAAGCTTTCTTT.

This chain connects TRBV5-1 to TRBJ1-1, with a weak D call TRBD1 (5 bases). Germline loops: CDR1 SGHRS, CDR2 YFSETQ. Trimming took off 3 bases at V and 1 base at J, with 10 bases between the two ends. The CDR3 spans 14 residues. DNA of the CDR3: TGCGCCAGCAGCTCGCAAAGGGGGAACACTGAAGCTTTCTTT. Its translation: CASSSQRGNTEAFF.

The rearrangement joins TRBV30 to TRBJ1-5; no firm D call. CDR1 and CDR2 from the germline V gene are GTSNPN and SVGIG (reference sequence). V was cut by 0 bases and J by 7 bases, with 7 bases left in between. CDR3 length equals 12 residues. The CDR3 region has the DNA TGTGCCTGGAGTGTACCAGGACAGCCCCAGCATTTT. Protein product: CAWSVPGQPQHF.

This chain links TRBV25-1 with TRBJ2-7; the match to TRBD1 covers 7 bases. The length of the CDR3 is 11 residues. CDR1 is MGHDK and CDR2 is SYGVNS in the germline V gene. V lost 6 bases, J lost 9 bases, and 5 bases stayed unmatched. The CDR3 is CASRTGVRQYF. In DNA, the CDR3 is TGTGCCAGCAGAACAGGGGTGAGGCAGTACTTC.

The V and J genes are TRBV6-4 and TRBJ2-3, with D perhaps matching TRBD1 (5 bases). Trimming removed 5 bases at V and 6 bases at J, with 12 bases between. Germline CDR1 reads MRHNA; CDR2 reads SNTAGT. The CDR3 is made up of 13 amino acids. CDR3 residues: CASSQGATDTQYF. The CDR3, as DNA: TGTGCCAGCAGTCAAGGGGCCACCGATACGCAGTATTTT.

This chain connects TRBV9 to TRBJ1-1; D ambiguous. Germline V lookup: CDR1 SGDLS, CDR2 YYNGEE. This CDR3 is 12 amino acids long. V lost 8 bases and J lost 4, with 12 bases in between. The CDR3 loop is CASSSSGTEAFF. Here the CDR3 DNA reads TGTGCCAGTTCTTCGTCAGGCACTGAAGCTTTCTTT.

The genes are TRBV12-5 and TRBJ2-7; weak D call: TRBD1 (6 bases). The CDR3 covers 15 residues. Looked up from germline, CDR1 is LGHNT and CDR2 is FRNRAP. The V gene lost 5 bases and the J gene lost 5 bases, with 19 bases spanning the gap. The CDR3 region has the DNA TGTGCTAGTGGTATAGGCTGGCCCAGGGGCCACGAGCAGTACTTC. It codes for CASGIGWPRGHEQYF.

V and J are TRBV19 and TRBJ1-2, with 8 bases lining up with TRBD1. The CDR3 is made up of 14 amino acids. Per the germline V gene, CDR1 is LNHDA and CDR2 is SQIVND (reference sequence). Unmatched junction bases numbered 6, after V lost 6 bases and J lost 3 bases. The CDR3 DNA sequence: TGTGCCAGTAGACGACAGGGGCAGGACTATGGCTACACCTTC. It translates to CASRRQGQDYGYTF.

This clone appeared a single time. The chain carries TRBV5-6 and TRBJ1-1; TRBD1 matches at 11 bases. The CDR3 runs 13 residues. V shed 4 bases, J shed 11 bases, and the junction held 7 bases outside the gene matches. Germline-derived CDR1 and CDR2 are SGHDT and YYEEEE. As DNA, the CDR3 is TGTGCCAGCAGCGGCACCGGGACAGGGGGTGCTTTCTTT. The encoded protein is CASSGTGTGGAFF.

The V gene is TRBV7-9, the J gene TRBJ2-1; unclear D gene. V was trimmed by 0 bases and J by 4 bases, leaving 7 bases between them. Germline lookup yields CDR1 SEHNR and CDR2 FQNEAQ (reference sequence). CDR3 size: 14 residues. CDR3 bases: TGTGCCAGCAGCTTAGCGGGCAGATACAATGAGCAGTTCTTC. Its protein is CASSLAGRYNEQFF.

V is TRBV5-8 and J is TRBJ1-2; D gene uncertain. The CDR3 is 14 residues long. V shed 0 bases and J shed 8 bases, with 14 bases lying between them. From germline, CDR1 is SGHTS and CDR2 YDEGEE. CDR3 protein: CASSLVAALEGYTF. In DNA, the CDR3 is TGTGCCAGCAGCTTGGTGGCAGCTTTGGAGGGCTACACCTTC.

The rearrangement uses TRBV4-1 and TRBJ1-3; no clear D gene. This CDR3 region has 13 residues. Germline V gene data show CDR1 as MGHRA and CDR2 as YSYEKL. The V end lost 1 base, the J end lost 8 bases, and 9 bases lay between the germline ends. The CDR3 is CASSQAELDTIYF. The CDR3 DNA is TGCGCCAGCAGCCAAGCGGAGCTTGACACCATATATTTT.

The chain recombines TRBV2 with TRBJ1-4, with D hard to call. This CDR3 has 14 amino acids. The germline V gene encodes CDR1 SNHLY and CDR2 FYNNEI. The ends were cut back, 4 bases at V and 6 bases at J, with 12 bases in the middle. This CDR3 is CASSAGLRDEKLFF. CDR3 coding DNA: TGTGCCAGCAGTGCTGGGCTCCGTGATGAAAAACTGTTTTTT.

This chain links TRBV25-1 with TRBJ1-3; D is perhaps TRBD1 (6 bases). Per germline, CDR1 MGHDK and CDR2 SYGVNS. The CDR3 runs 15 residues. Trimming removed 2 bases from V and 7 bases from J, with 15 bases in between. The CDR3 reads CASSELTGFSNTIYF. CDR3 DNA sequence: TGTGCCAGCAGTGAACTAACAGGGTTTAGCAACACCATATATTTT.

V is TRBV15 and J is TRBJ1-5; 8 bases map to TRBD1. The CDR3 runs to 15 residues. V gave up 4 bases and J gave up 0 bases; unmatched junction bases: 2. Germline CDR1 reads LNHNV; CDR2 reads YYDKDF (reference sequence). CDR3 region: CATSKTGDSNQPQHF. DNA for the CDR3: TGTGCCACCAGCAAGACAGGGGATAGCAATCAGCCCCAGCATTTT.

The chain couples TRBV7-3 to TRBJ2-2; no clear D gene. Germline V gene lookup returns CDR1 SGHTA and CDR2 FQGTGA. This CDR3 is 13 amino acids long. V was cut by 5 bases and J by 7 bases, with 11 bases left in between. CDR3 protein: CASSLGSGGELFF. The CDR3 DNA sequence: TGTGCCAGCAGCCTGGGTTCAGGCGGGGAGCTGTTTTTT.

V gene TRBV11-2 combines with J gene TRBJ1-1; D ambiguous. CDR3 length equals 14 residues. Germline assignment: CDR1 SGHAT and CDR2 FQNNGV. The V end lost 1 base, the J end lost 3 bases, and 9 bases lay between the germline ends. CDR3 sequence (DNA): TGTGCCAGCAGCTTAGGAGGTGGTTACACTGAAGCTTTCTTT. Its translation is CASSLGGGYTEAFF.

J is TRBJ1-1 and V is TRBV18, with TRBD1 matching 9 bases. The CDR3 covers 18 residues. The germline gives CDR1 KGHSH, CDR2 LQKENI. With 6 bases clipped from V and 11 bases from J, the junction kept 25 bases outside the gene matches. CDR3: CASSHVDRGYAVLKVAFF. The CDR3 DNA follows: TGTGCCAGCTCTCACGTGGACAGGGGATACGCCGTTCTCAAAGTTGCTTTCTTT.

V is TRBV15 and J is TRBJ2-4, with a possible D match to TRBD1 (5 bases). Trimming left V 3 bases short and J 8 bases short, with 23 bases between. This CDR3 comprises 17 residues. Germline lookup yields CDR1 LNHNV and CDR2 YYDKDF (reference sequence). This CDR3 reads CATSSALFQGPLDIQYF. The CDR3 nucleotides read TGTGCCACCAGCAGTGCCCTTTTTCAGGGCCCTCTGGACATTCAGTACTTC.

The chain combines TRBV19 with TRBJ1-3; 8 bases fit TRBD1. The germline CDR1 and CDR2 sequences are LNHDA and SQIVND (reference sequence). CDR3 length: 16 amino acids. The trim removed 10 bases at V and 2 bases at J, leaving 13 bases unmatched. This CDR3 reads CATAIYQGAAGNTIYF. CDR3 DNA: TGTGCCACTGCAATCTATCAGGGGGCCGCTGGAAACACCATATATTTT.

V is TRBV7-9 and J is TRBJ2-4; 8 bases agree with TRBD1. Per germline, CDR1 SEHNR and CDR2 FQNEAQ (reference sequence). The CDR3 has 14 amino acids. J was trimmed by 9 bases and V by 5 bases; bases with no gene match: 9. CDR3 sequence: CASSPPEQGVIQYF. CDR3 DNA sequence: TGTGCCAGCAGCCCCCCCGAACAGGGGGTCATTCAGTACTTC.